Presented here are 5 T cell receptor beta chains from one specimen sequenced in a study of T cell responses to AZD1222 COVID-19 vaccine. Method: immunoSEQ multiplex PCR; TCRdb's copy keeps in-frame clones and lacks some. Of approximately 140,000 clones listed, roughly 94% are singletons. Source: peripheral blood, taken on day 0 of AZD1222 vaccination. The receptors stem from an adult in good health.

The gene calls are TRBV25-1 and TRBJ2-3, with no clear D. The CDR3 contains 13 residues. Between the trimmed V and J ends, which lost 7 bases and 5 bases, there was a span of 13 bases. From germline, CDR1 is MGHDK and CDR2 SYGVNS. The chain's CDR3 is CASTEPNVDTQYF. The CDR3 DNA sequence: TGTGCCAGCACGGAGCCCAATGTAGATACGCAGTATTTT.

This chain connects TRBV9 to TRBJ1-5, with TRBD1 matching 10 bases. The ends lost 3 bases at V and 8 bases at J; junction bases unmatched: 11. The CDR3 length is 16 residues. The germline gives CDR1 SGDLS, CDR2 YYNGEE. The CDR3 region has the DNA TGTGCCAGCAGCGCCGGAGGGGGACAGGGGAGGGAGCCCCAGCATTTT. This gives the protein CASSAGGGQGREPQHF.

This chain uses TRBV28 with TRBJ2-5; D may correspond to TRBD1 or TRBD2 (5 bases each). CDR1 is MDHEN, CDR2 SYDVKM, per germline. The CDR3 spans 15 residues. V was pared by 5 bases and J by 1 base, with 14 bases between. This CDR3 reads CASSAVGVVQETQYF. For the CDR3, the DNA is TGTGCCAGCAGTGCGGTGGGGGTAGTCCAAGAGACCCAGTACTTC.

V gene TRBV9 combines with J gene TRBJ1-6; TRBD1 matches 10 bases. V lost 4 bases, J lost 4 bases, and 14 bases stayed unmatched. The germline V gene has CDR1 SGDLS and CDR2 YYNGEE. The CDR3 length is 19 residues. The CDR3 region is CASSHRDRGFLEYNSPLHF. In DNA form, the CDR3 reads TGTGCCAGCAGCCACCGGGACAGGGGATTTCTGGAATATAATTCACCCCTCCACTTT.

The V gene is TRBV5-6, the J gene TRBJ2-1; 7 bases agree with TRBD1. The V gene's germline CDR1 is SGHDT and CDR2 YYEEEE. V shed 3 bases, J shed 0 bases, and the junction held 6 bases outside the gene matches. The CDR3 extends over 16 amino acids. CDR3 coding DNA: TGTGCCAGCAGCTCCAGGGGGAGAGGCTCCTACAATGAGCAGTTCTTC. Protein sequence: CASSSRGRGSYNEQFF.